This T cell receptor (beta chain) was recovered during a study of T cells after yellow fever vaccination. TCRdb reprocessed the 5' RACE reads with MiXCR, giving one entry per CDR3 protein. The sample lists about 630,000 distinct CDR3 sequences, roughly an eighth seen once, with about 15% in the top ten. Germline V gene data show CDR1 as DFQATT and CDR2 as SNEGSKA (reference sequence). The CDR3 is 17 amino acids. With V trimmed by 3 bases and J by 0 bases, 10 bases remained unmatched. The chain joins TRBV20-1 to TRBJ2-3; the match to TRBD1 covers 9 bases. The sequences come from PBMCs, collected on the day of the yellow fever booster vaccination. The TCR sequence derives from a man between 25 and 39 years old who received the YFV17D yellow fever vaccine. This chain's CDR3 is CSASGILDRGSTDTQYF. As DNA, the CDR3 is TGCAGTGCTAGTGGGATCCTGGACAGGGGCAGCACAGATACGCAGTATTTT.